This TCR beta chain was found in a study of CD8 T cells in Susac syndrome. Findings and caveats of the study: An acknowledgment was made by the study that its TCR sequencing and HLA analysis involved relatively few individuals.

Comment on this clonotype: Its specificity is not known.

The RNA input was about 0.5 to 1 ug, and it was reverse transcribed with random hexamers. TCRdb reprocessed the immunoSEQ multiplex PCR reads with MiXCR, giving one entry per CDR3 protein. The sample records about 300,000 distinct CDR3 sequences, about 90% being singletons. TCR beta sequences were obtained from blood CD8+ and CD4+ T cells. The multiple sclerosis controls comprised treatment-naive patients whose relapsing-remitting disease was stable or active. TEMRA cells were FACS-enriched, and CD8+ and CD4+ T cells were isolated negatively. Trimming left V 6 bases short and J 4 bases short, with 12 bases between. Germline V gene lookup returns CDR1 MNHEY and CDR2 SVGAGI. The CDR3 length is 13 residues.

The chain couples TRBV6-5 to TRBJ1-2; possibly TRBD1 for D (6 bases). The TCR comes from a human donor with multiple sclerosis. Sequenced: CD4+ T cells from PBMCs. The CDR3 sequence: CASRRGVGYGYTF. The CDR3 region has the DNA TGTGCCAGCAGGAGGGGGGTTGGCTATGGCTACACCTTC.